Listed here are 32 T cell receptor beta chains from one sample, sequenced in a study of cytomegalovirus exposure and HLA in healthy donors. Profiled with immunoSEQ multiplex PCR; TCRdb holds only in-frame clones, not every one. The sample has tens of thousands of clones; around 97% are singletons. Specimen: PBMCs. The receptors shown here come from a man aged 30-40 years in good health and CMV-seropositive.

This rearrangement joins TRBV9 to TRBJ2-6; 8 bases agree with TRBD1. This CDR3 contains 18 residues. The germline CDR1 and CDR2 sequences are SGDLS and YYNGEE. J lost 0 bases, V lost 1 base, and 6 bases had no gene match. As DNA, the CDR3 is TGTGCCAGCAGCGTATTGCCCAGGGGGCTCTCTGGGGCCAACGTCCTGACTTTC. It translates to CASSVLPRGLSGANVLTF.

This clone was seen a single time. V gene TRBV9 combines with J gene TRBJ2-3; 9 nucleotides line up with TRBD2. Germline trimming cut 4 bases from V and 6 bases from J; bases unmatched to any gene: 12. The length of the CDR3 is 16 residues. Germline V gene sequence: CDR1 SGDLS, CDR2 YYNGEE. In DNA form, the CDR3 reads TGTGCCAGCAGCTCTACCGGGACTAGCTCAACCGATACGCAGTATTTT. It is translated as CASSSTGTSSTDTQYF.

V is TRBV7-3 and J is TRBJ2-7; possible D gene TRBD2, 5 bases. Per the germline V gene, CDR1 is SGHTA and CDR2 is FQGTGA. The CDR3 is 15 amino acids. Trimming pared 0 bases from V and 1 base from J, leaving 10 bases between. The CDR3 region has the DNA TGTGCCAGCAGCTTAACTAGCGCATTATCCTACGAGCAGTACTTC. It is translated as CASSLTSALSYEQYF.

This clone was seen a single time. The chain carries TRBV4-3 and TRBJ2-3; 13 positions agree with TRBD2. V dropped 0 bases and J dropped 0; count of bases not matched to a gene: 6. Germline CDR1 LGHNA, CDR2 YSLEER. This CDR3 is built from 19 residues. CDR3 DNA: TGCGCCAGCAGCCAAGAACTCGGGACTAGCGGGGATAGCACAGATACGCAGTATTTT. Its translation is CASSQELGTSGDSTDTQYF.

The V call is TRBV19, the J call TRBJ2-3; D is perhaps TRBD2 (6 bases). V lost 3 bases, J lost 4 bases, and 11 bases lay in between. Germline V gives CDR1 LNHDA, CDR2 SQIVND (reference sequence). The CDR3 has 14 residues. In DNA, the CDR3 is TGTGCCAGTAGTATCGGGGGTCACGCAGATACGCAGTATTTT. It is translated as CASSIGGHADTQYF.

V gene TRBV6-5 combines with J gene TRBJ2-5; the match to TRBD1 covers 10 bases. Germline lookup yields CDR1 MNHEY and CDR2 SVGAGI. V gave up 6 bases and J gave up 5 bases; unmatched junction bases: 3. The CDR3 extends over 13 amino acids. The CDR3 region is CASSRDRGETQYF. CDR3 sequence (DNA): TGTGCCAGCAGCCGGGACAGGGGTGAGACCCAGTACTTC.

The chain links TRBV29-1 to TRBJ2-7; 9 nucleotides agree with TRBD1. The CDR3 extends over 13 amino acids. CDR1 is SQVTM and CDR2 is ANQGSEA in the germline V gene. J was trimmed by 2 bases and V by 6 bases; bases with no gene match: 5. This CDR3 is CSVGGQGAYEQYF. As DNA, the CDR3 is TGCAGCGTGGGGGGACAGGGAGCCTACGAGCAGTACTTC.

This chain joins TRBV29-1 and TRBJ2-7; D is possibly TRBD2 (5 bases). CDR1 and CDR2 from the germline V gene are SQVTM and ANQGSEA. Trimming pared 1 base from V and 3 bases from J, leaving 10 bases between. The CDR3 contains 13 residues. The CDR3 region has the DNA TGCAGCGTTGAAGTCGGTCGGGACTACGAGCAGTACTTC. Amino acid sequence: CSVEVGRDYEQYF.

This rearrangement joins TRBV7-2 to TRBJ1-5, with D possibly being TRBD1 (6 bases). Trimming took 5 bases from V and 1 from J, leaving 12 bases between them. The CDR3 runs 15 residues. CDR1 and CDR2 from the germline V gene are SGHTA and FQGNSA. The CDR3 sequence is CASSPRTGSNQPQHF. The CDR3 DNA reads as TGTGCCAGCAGCCCTCGTACAGGGAGCAATCAGCCCCAGCATTTT.

This chain joins TRBV27 and TRBJ2-5; 7 bases align to TRBD2. Unmatched junction bases numbered 10, after V lost 2 bases and J lost 4 bases. The CDR3 loop spans 16 amino acids. Looked up from germline, CDR1 is MNHEY and CDR2 is SMNVEV (reference sequence). CDR3 sequence (DNA): TGTGCCAGCAGTTTACTAGCGGTCAGAGATGCAGAGACCCAGTACTTC. Its translation is CASSLLAVRDAETQYF.

This clone appeared a single time. CDR3 DNA: TGTGCCAGTAGCCCTTCGGGGGGAGGCTACGAGCAGTACTTC. Its translation is CASSPSGGGYEQYF. J is TRBJ2-7 and V is TRBV19; 7 nucleotides line up with TRBD2. Germline lookup yields CDR1 LNHDA and CDR2 SQIVND (reference sequence). V lost 6 bases, J lost 3 bases, and 8 bases stayed unmatched. This CDR3 is built from 14 residues. Filled out from reference TRBV19 and TRBJ2-7, the complete variable domain reads DGGITQSPKYLFRKEGQNVTLSCEQNLNHDAMYWYRQDPGQGLRLIYYSQIVNDFQKGDIAEGYSVSREKKESFPLTVTSAQKNPTAFYLCASSPSGGGYEQYFGPGTRLTVT.

This clone has more than one count but fewer than ten. This chain joins TRBV4-2 and TRBJ1-3; maybe TRBD1 (6 bases). Germline loops: CDR1 LGHNA, CDR2 YNFKEQ. V was shortened by 0 bases and J by 2 bases, with 14 bases between the two germline ends. CDR3 length: 17 amino acids. For the CDR3, the DNA is TGTGCCAGCAGCCAAGATGGCGGAGGGGGGGCTGGAAACACCATATATTTT. It is translated as CASSQDGGGGAGNTIYF.

CDR3 protein: CSVRSSYNEQFF. The CDR3 DNA reads TGCAGCGTCCGGAGCTCCTACAATGAGCAGTTCTTC. V and J are TRBV29-1 and TRBJ2-1; no clear D gene. The CDR3 totals 12 residues. CDR1 and CDR2 from the germline V gene are SQVTM and ANQGSEA. Between the trimmed V and J ends, which lost 6 bases and 0 bases, there was a span of 6 bases.

This chain connects TRBV7-6 to TRBJ2-7; 8 bases are a match to TRBD1. CDR1 and CDR2 (germline): SGHVS, FNYEAQ. This CDR3 spans 13 amino acids. Losses at the gene ends were 5 bases for V and 3 bases for J; bases not matched to a gene: 3. The CDR3 DNA follows: TGTGCCAGCAGCCAACAGGGGGGCTACGAGCAGTACTTC. It is translated as CASSQQGGYEQYF.

The CDR3 protein is CASSFTSGSYEQYF. The CDR3 nucleotides read TGTGCCAGCAGTTTCACTAGCGGCTCCTACGAGCAGTACTTC. The chain employs TRBV27 and TRBJ2-7; 8 bases are a match to TRBD2. This CDR3 region has 14 residues. V lost 3 bases to trimming and J lost 0 bases; unmatched junction nucleotides: 1. The germline gives CDR1 MNHEY, CDR2 SMNVEV (reference sequence).

The CDR3 sequence is CSVYRNEKLFF. In DNA form, the CDR3 reads TGCAGTGTCTATAGAAATGAAAAACTGTTTTTT. This rearrangement joins TRBV20-1 to TRBJ1-4, with D unresolved. The length of the CDR3 is 11 residues. Germline-derived CDR1 and CDR2 are DFQATT and SNEGSKA (reference sequence). V dropped 7 bases and J dropped 5 bases, with 8 bases sitting between them.

V is TRBV5-1 and J is TRBJ2-3; 7 nucleotides agree with TRBD1. The V gene end was trimmed by 4 bases and the J gene end by 1 base; junction bases not matched to a gene: 3. This CDR3 is 14 amino acids long. In germline, CDR1 is SGHRS, CDR2 YFSETQ. The DNA for the CDR3 is TGCGCCAGCAGCCGACAGGGCGGCACAGATACGCAGTATTTT. This gives the protein CASSRQGGTDTQYF. Drawing the rest from reference TRBV5-1 and TRBJ2-3, the complete variable domain is KAGVTQTPRYLIKTRGQQVTLSCSPISGHRSVSWYQQTPGQGLQFLFEYFSETQRNKGNFPGRFSGRQFSNSRSEMNVSTLELGDSALYLCASSRQGGTDTQYFGPGTRLTVL.

The chain is built from TRBV13 and TRBJ1-1, with D perhaps TRBD1 (6 bases). V dropped 9 bases and J dropped 4 bases, with 15 bases sitting between them. The CDR3 has 13 amino acids. Germline loops: CDR1 PRHDT, CDR2 FYEKMQ (reference sequence). CDR3 in amino acids: CASNRVAGTEAFF. The DNA for the CDR3 is TGTGCCAGTAACAGGGTCGCAGGCACTGAAGCTTTCTTT.

This rearrangement joins TRBV14 to TRBJ2-5; D unclear. The CDR3 length is 13 residues. Germline CDR1 SGHDN, CDR2 FVKESK. V lost 1 base, J lost 2 bases, and 5 bases lay in between. The CDR3 coding sequence is TGTGCCAGCAGCCAAGGAGCTCAAGAGACCCAGTACTTC. Protein: CASSQGAQETQYF.

This clone appeared once. The V gene is TRBV10-3, the J gene TRBJ2-7; D is possibly TRBD1 (6 bases). There are 12 residues in the CDR3. Germline V gene data show CDR1 as ENHRY and CDR2 as SYGVKD. Trimming cost V 11 bases and J 2 bases, with 13 bases left between them. This CDR3 is CAVRQDPYEQYF. CDR3 in DNA: TGTGCCGTTAGACAGGACCCCTACGAGCAGTACTTC.

V and J are TRBV6-1 and TRBJ2-1, with a weak D call TRBD2 (5 bases). V was shortened by 2 bases and J by 2 bases, with 13 bases between the two germline ends. This CDR3 comprises 16 residues. The germline CDR1 and CDR2 sequences are MNHNS and SASEGT. CDR3: CASSERELVPYNEQFF. DNA for the CDR3: TGTGCCAGCAGTGAAAGGGAACTAGTACCCTACAATGAGCAGTTCTTC.

The J gene is TRBJ2-1, the V gene TRBV29-1; TRBD1 might be the D (6 bases). Trimming shortened V by 6 bases and J by 0 bases, and 12 bases separated the two germline ends. This CDR3 contains 14 residues. CDR1 is SQVTM, CDR2 ANQGSEA, per germline. CDR3 coding DNA: TGCAGCGTGGCCAGGGGACCCTCCTACAATGAGCAGTTCTTC. Residues: CSVARGPSYNEQFF.

The CDR3 DNA follows: TGTGCCAGCAGCTTTCCCGGACACTCTGGAAACACCATATATTTT. This sequence encodes CASSFPGHSGNTIYF. This rearrangement joins TRBV7-9 to TRBJ1-3; D is possibly TRBD1 (5 bases). Germline CDR1 and CDR2: SEHNR and FQNEAQ (reference sequence). V dropped 3 bases and J dropped 0 bases, with 9 bases sitting between them. The CDR3 runs to 15 residues.

The J gene is TRBJ2-7, the V gene TRBV14; 9 bases line up with TRBD2. V gave up 2 bases and J gave up 6 bases; unmatched junction bases: 17. CDR3 length: 18 residues. CDR1 is SGHDN, CDR2 FVKESK, per germline. As DNA, the CDR3 is TGTGCCAGCAGCCAAAGGAGGGGGGCCGGGACTAGCCCCAGCGAGCAGTACTTC. Encoded protein: CASSQRRGAGTSPSEQYF.

The chain uses TRBV19 and TRBJ2-7; D gene unclear. Trimming pared 2 bases from V and 2 bases from J, leaving 13 bases between. This CDR3 spans 15 amino acids. Germline CDR1 LNHDA, CDR2 SQIVND (reference sequence). DNA of the CDR3: TGTGCCAGTAGTATATTTCCGGGTTCGACCTACGAGCAGTACTTC. Encoded protein: CASSIFPGSTYEQYF.

The chain has TRBV2 and TRBJ2-3; 8 bases fit TRBD2. V shed 6 bases, J shed 6 bases, and the junction held 17 bases outside the gene matches. The CDR3 has 17 amino acids. Germline CDR1 is SNHLY and CDR2 is FYNNEI. CDR3 protein: CASRAGTRERAQDTQYF. CDR3 nucleotides: TGTGCCAGCAGGGCCGGGACTAGGGAGAGAGCACAGGATACGCAGTATTTT.

The rearrangement joins TRBV25-1 to TRBJ2-2; 9 nucleotides line up with TRBD1. Germline assignment: CDR1 MGHDK and CDR2 SYGVNS. The CDR3 has 16 residues. Trimming removed 7 bases from V and 6 bases from J; junction bases left unmatched: 12. CDR3 amino acids: CASNDADRGWAGELFF. Here the CDR3 DNA reads TGTGCCAGCAACGACGCTGACAGGGGGTGGGCCGGGGAGCTGTTTTTT.

This chain links TRBV6-1 with TRBJ2-5; maybe TRBD2 (5 bases). This CDR3 has 13 amino acids. Germline CDR1 MNHNS, CDR2 SASEGT. The V gene lost 4 bases and the J gene lost 5 bases, with 11 bases spanning the gap. The DNA of the CDR3 is TGTGCCAGCAGTGTCGGGGTCCGGGAGACCCAGTACTTC. Residues: CASSVGVRETQYF.

This rearrangement joins TRBV7-2 to TRBJ2-1, with TRBD2 matching over 12 bases. J gave up 8 bases and V 3 bases, and 8 bases lay outside the gene matches. The CDR3 length is 16 residues. Germline CDR1 and CDR2: SGHTA and FQGNSA. CDR3 sequence: CASSLTSGSIGYEQFF. The DNA for the CDR3 is TGTGCCAGCAGCTTGACTAGCGGGAGTATAGGGTATGAGCAGTTCTTC.

This clone has just one count. The chain carries TRBV25-1 and TRBJ2-7, with D unclear. Germline V CDR1 and CDR2: MGHDK, SYGVNS. The CDR3 spans 12 residues. V lost 2 bases, J lost 4 bases, and 6 bases lay in between. In DNA form, the CDR3 reads TGTGCCAGCAGTGAAGAGTTTTACGAGCAGTACTTC. Translating it yields CASSEEFYEQYF.

The gene calls are TRBV9 and TRBJ2-5; a weak D match, TRBD1 (5 bases). Deletions cut 0 bases from V and 7 bases from J, with 7 bases between. Germline V CDR1 and CDR2: SGDLS, YYNGEE. The CDR3 has 12 residues. As DNA, the CDR3 is TGTGCCAGCAGCGTAGAGCAGGGGACCCAGTACTTC. Its protein is CASSVEQGTQYF.

The V gene is TRBV28, the J gene TRBJ2-7; no clear D gene. Germline V gene data show CDR1 as MDHEN and CDR2 as SYDVKM. V shed 3 bases and J shed 9 bases, with 12 bases lying between them. CDR3 size: 12 residues. The CDR3 sequence: CASSLPGLGQYF. The CDR3 DNA follows: TGTGCCAGCAGTTTGCCCGGGTTAGGGCAGTACTTC.